Below are 22 T cell receptor beta chains sequenced from a single sample in a study of T cells after yellow fever vaccination. TCRdb fed the 5' RACE reads into MiXCR, producing one record per CDR3 protein. The profile covers hundreds of thousands of distinct CDR3 sequences, with 15% to 20% appearing a single time and 18% taken by the ten largest. The material was PBMCs, obtained before the yellow fever booster vaccination. The receptors originated from a man between 18 and 29 years old who received the YFV17D yellow fever vaccine.

This chain's CDR3 is CATSEGDRGRETQYF. The CDR3 nucleotides are TGTGCCACCAGTGAGGGGGACAGGGGTCGCGAGACCCAGTACTTC. This sequence joins TRBV24-1 and TRBJ2-5, with 10 bases fitting TRBD1. Germline V gene lookup returns CDR1 KGHDR and CDR2 SFDVKD. Trimming removed 4 bases from V and 5 bases from J; junction bases left unmatched: 6. CDR3 size: 15 residues.

The table lists this clonotype with a few counts. The chain couples TRBV7-2 to TRBJ1-5; D remains ambiguous. In germline, CDR1 is SGHTA, CDR2 FQGNSA. V shed 5 bases and J shed 9 bases, with 11 bases lying between them. The CDR3 has 12 residues. CDR3 in DNA: TGTGCCAGCAGCCCTAGAGCGGGGCCCCAGCATTTT. It specifies CASSPRAGPQHF.

The chain couples TRBV4-3 to TRBJ2-2, with 8 bases that match TRBD1. Germline V gives CDR1 LGHNA, CDR2 YSLEER. The CDR3 is made up of 17 amino acids. J lost 4 bases, V lost 0 bases, and 7 bases had no gene match. Written as DNA, the CDR3 is TGCGCCAGCAGCCAAGATTATTCAGGGGGCGGCACCGGGGAGCTGTTTTTT. This gives the protein CASSQDYSGGGTGELFF.

This clonotype was counted between two and nine times. The chain is built from TRBV7-9 and TRBJ1-1, with a weak D call TRBD1 (6 bases). Germline CDR1 SEHNR, CDR2 FQNEAQ (reference sequence). V lost 5 bases, J lost 0 bases, and 16 bases lay in between. This CDR3 is built from 16 residues. As DNA, the CDR3 is TGTGCCAGCAGCCAGATGGGAGGGGGAATGAACACTGAAGCTTTCTTT. Residues: CASSQMGGGMNTEAFF.

This clonotype was recorded a few times. The chain employs TRBV29-1 and TRBJ2-7; 7 nucleotides line up with TRBD2. V lost 6 bases to trimming and J lost 1 base; unmatched junction nucleotides: 6. Looked up from germline, CDR1 is SQVTM and CDR2 is ANQGSEA. The CDR3 totals 13 residues. In nucleotides, the CDR3 is TGCAGCGTGGGAGCGGGGACTTCCTACGAGCAGTACTTC. It yields the protein CSVGAGTSYEQYF.

This chain joins TRBV5-5 and TRBJ2-1; D perhaps matches TRBD1 (5 bases). Germline loops: CDR1 SGHKS, CDR2 YYEKEE (reference sequence). V lost 4 bases and J lost 8, with 13 bases in between. The CDR3 totals 13 residues. CDR3 residues: CASSRYQGHEQFF. The CDR3 DNA reads as TGTGCCAGCAGCAGGTATCAGGGTCATGAGCAGTTCTTC. Full variable domain (missing parts from reference TRBV5-5 and TRBJ2-1): DAGVTQSPTHLIKTRGQQVTLRCSPISGHKSVSWYQQVLGQGPQFIFQYYEKEERGRGNFPDRFSARQFPNYSSELNVNALLLGDSALYLCASSRYQGHEQFFGPGTRLTVL.

The chain recombines TRBV12-3 or TRBV12-4 with TRBJ2-5; D might be TRBD2 (5 bases). The length of the CDR3 is 16 residues. Trimming took off 1 base at V and 4 bases at J, with 16 bases between the two ends. CDR3 in DNA: TGTGCCAGCAGTTTAGGTGAAGGATTGGAGGCAGAGACCCAGTACTTC. It is translated as CASSLGEGLEAETQYF.

The chain is built from TRBV7-2 and TRBJ2-5, with D possibly TRBD2 on 5 matching bases. Germline V lookup: CDR1 SGHTA, CDR2 FQGNSA. V was clipped by 5 bases and J by 7 bases, with 14 bases between them. CDR3 length equals 13 residues. CDR3 bases: TGTGCCAGCAGCAGCGGTTGGATCGGGACCCAGTACTTC. Encoded protein: CASSSGWIGTQYF.

This clonotype was seen more than once but under ten times. The chain combines TRBV10-3 with TRBJ2-2; 8 bases fit TRBD2. CDR3 length: 15 amino acids. The germline gives CDR1 ENHRY, CDR2 SYGVKD. V gave up 10 bases and J gave up 2 bases; unmatched junction bases: 9. CDR3 nucleotide sequence: TGTGCCACAACCCAGCGGGGGCCAAACACCGGGGAGCTGTTTTTT. It translates to CATTQRGPNTGELFF.

The chain is built from TRBV12-3 or TRBV12-4 and TRBJ2-3; no firm D call. CDR3 length equals 14 residues. V lost 10 bases and J 8 bases, leaving 22 bases between the germline ends. In DNA form, the CDR3 reads TGTGCCACCAGAGCCGGAGAGATTTTTAGTACGCAGTATTTT. Its protein product is CATRAGEIFSTQYF.

The CDR3 DNA follows: TGCAGTGCTAGAGATCATGGGGCATTCTCTGAAGCTTTCTTT. This codes for CSARDHGAFSEAFF. The chain links TRBV20-1 to TRBJ1-1; D may be TRBD1 (5 bases). V gave up 0 bases and J gave up 6 bases, with 14 bases separating them. Germline CDR1 DFQATT, CDR2 SNEGSKA (reference sequence). CDR3 length: 14 residues.

This clonotype appeared many times. J is TRBJ2-1 and V is TRBV7-9; D is unclear. V lost 5 bases and J 8 bases, leaving 10 bases between the germline ends. Germline V gene data show CDR1 as SEHNR and CDR2 as FQNEAQ (reference sequence). The CDR3 spans 12 residues. CDR3 protein: CASSLYRDEQFF. The CDR3 DNA reads as TGTGCCAGCAGCCTGTATCGGGATGAGCAGTTCTTC.

The chain is built from TRBV27 and TRBJ1-1; no definite D call. Per the germline V gene, CDR1 is MNHEY and CDR2 is SMNVEV (reference sequence). V lost 3 bases to trimming and J lost 10 bases, with 21 bases between them. The CDR3 runs to 15 residues. CDR3 loop: CASSFLGISMEGAFF. CDR3 DNA sequence: TGTGCCAGCAGTTTTCTGGGCATCTCGATGGAGGGAGCTTTCTTT.

The CDR3 nucleotides read TGTGCCAGCAGCTTAGATTTCCGGGGAGCCCCTGAAGCTTTCTTT. Protein product: CASSLDFRGAPEAFF. The V call is TRBV13, the J call TRBJ1-1; D gene unclear. Germline CDR1 reads PRHDT; CDR2 reads FYEKMQ (reference sequence). CDR3 length equals 15 residues. V dropped 1 base and J dropped 6 bases, with 15 bases sitting between them. The full variable domain, completed using reference TRBV13 and TRBJ1-1, is AAGVIQSPRHLIKEKRETATLKCYPIPRHDTVYWYQQGPGQDPQFLISFYEKMQSDKGSIPDRFSAQQFSDYHSELNMSSLELGDSALYFCASSLDFRGAPEAFFGQGTRLTVV.

This clonotype has ten or more counts. The chain links TRBV5-1 to TRBJ2-1; 7 bases agree with TRBD2. The CDR3 is made up of 15 amino acids. With 4 bases clipped from V and 5 bases from J, the junction kept 9 bases outside the gene matches. Looked up from germline, CDR1 is SGHRS and CDR2 is YFSETQ. CDR3: CASSLLGGVHNEQFF. The CDR3 region has the DNA TGCGCCAGCAGCCTTCTGGGGGGGGTCCACAATGAGCAGTTCTTC. Variable domain in full (rest from reference TRBV5-1 and TRBJ2-1): KAGVTQTPRYLIKTRGQQVTLSCSPISGHRSVSWYQQTPGQGLQFLFEYFSETQRNKGNFPGRFSGRQFSNSRSEMNVSTLELGDSALYLCASSLLGGVHNEQFFGPGTRLTVL.

This chain joins TRBV7-9 and TRBJ1-1; D gene ambiguous. This CDR3 spans 12 amino acids. CDR1 and CDR2 (germline): SEHNR, FQNEAQ (reference sequence). V lost 2 bases and J lost 5, with 6 bases in between. CDR3 in amino acids: CASSLMQTEAFF. CDR3 DNA: TGTGCCAGCAGCTTAATGCAGACTGAAGCTTTCTTT.

The chain links TRBV12-3 or TRBV12-4 to TRBJ1-5, with a possible D match to TRBD1 (6 bases). Deletions cut 2 bases from V and 0 bases from J, with 11 bases between. The CDR3 runs to 16 residues. CDR3 sequence (DNA): TGTGCCAGCAGTTTAAGGGGGGGCTATAGCAATCAGCCCCAGCATTTT. It is translated as CASSLRGGYSNQPQHF.

The chain uses TRBV5-1 and TRBJ2-4; TRBD1 matches 8 bases. The CDR3 is 14 residues long. The germline CDR1 and CDR2 sequences are SGHRS and YFSETQ. V dropped 1 base and J dropped 9; count of bases not matched to a gene: 6. For the CDR3, the DNA is TGCGCCAGCAGCTTGTATACAGGGACAGGCATTCAGTACTTC. Translating it yields CASSLYTGTGIQYF. Combining the CDR3 with reference TRBV5-1 and TRBJ2-4 gives the whole variable domain KAGVTQTPRYLIKTRGQQVTLSCSPISGHRSVSWYQQTPGQGLQFLFEYFSETQRNKGNFPGRFSGRQFSNSRSEMNVSTLELGDSALYLCASSLYTGTGIQYFGAGTRLSVL.

The genes are TRBV15 and TRBJ1-2, with 7 bases lining up with TRBD1. This CDR3 has 16 residues. V gave up 5 bases and J gave up 4 bases; unmatched junction bases: 13. The V gene's germline CDR1 is LNHNV and CDR2 YYDKDF (reference sequence). The CDR3 DNA follows: TGTGCCACCAGCCCCGGTAGGGACAGACTATTCTATGGCTACACCTTC. As protein: CATSPGRDRLFYGYTF.

V usage is TRBV4-3 and J usage is TRBJ1-1, with D hard to call. CDR1 LGHNA and CDR2 YSLEER come from the germline V gene. This CDR3 has 11 residues. The V gene lost 1 base and the J gene lost 8 bases, with 5 bases spanning the gap. The CDR3 DNA reads as TGCGCCAGCAGCCAAGGCGTCGAAGCTTTCTTT. Translation gives CASSQGVEAFF.

The CDR3 sequence is CASSGQAATNEKLFF. The CDR3 region has the DNA TGTGCCAGTAGCGGACAGGCAGCAACTAATGAAAAACTGTTTTTT. The gene calls are TRBV19 and TRBJ1-4; the match to TRBD1 covers 7 bases. In germline, CDR1 is LNHDA, CDR2 SQIVND (reference sequence). The CDR3 is made up of 15 amino acids. The V gene end was trimmed by 6 bases and the J gene end by 0 bases; junction bases not matched to a gene: 4.

This chain uses TRBV4-2 with TRBJ1-1; D may be TRBD1 (6 bases). The CDR3 runs 15 residues. The germline V gene has CDR1 LGHNA and CDR2 YNFKEQ. V lost 3 bases and J 0 bases, leaving 11 bases between the germline ends. CDR3 residues: CASSQRDKMNTEAFF. The CDR3 nucleotides are TGTGCCAGCAGCCAGCGGGACAAGATGAACACTGAAGCTTTCTTT.